This TCR beta chain was obtained from a study of beta chain features in type 1 diabetes. The isolated RNA, all of it, was reverse transcribed, so expressed TCRB transcripts were what got sequenced. Clones were sequenced by immunoSEQ multiplex PCR, and TCRdb holds only the in-frame ones, with some missing. Here the sample spans about 700,000 clones, around 15% being singletons. The CDR3 is 15 residues long. V lost 3 bases to trimming and J lost 6 bases, with 17 bases between them. Germline V lookup: CDR1 KGHSH, CDR2 LQKENI. Study-wide results and caveats: In all four CD4+ subsets, TCRB CDR3 length was significantly, moderately reduced in type 1 diabetes.

A few counts support this clone. As yet, its antigen is unknown. The chain carries TRBV18 and TRBJ1-2; a possible D gene is TRBD1 (6 bases). Sample: naive CD4+ T cells from blood. This receptor was identified in a man aged 18 to 35 with type 1 diabetes. CDR3 bases: TGTGCCAGCTCACCCCGGGACACAGGGAGCAATGGCTACACCTTC. Protein: CASSPRDTGSNGYTF.